The 29 T cell receptor beta chains listed next were all sequenced from one sample in a study of T cell responses to AZD1222 COVID-19 vaccine. The method was immunoSEQ multiplex PCR; TCRdb's version includes in-frame clones alone and lacks a portion of them. In the table there are fewer than 120,000 clones, less than 90% of which are singletons. This specimen consisted of peripheral blood, obtained on day 0 of AZD1222 vaccination. The receptors were gathered from an adult in good health.

The V call is TRBV7-9, the J call TRBJ1-5; possibly TRBD1 for D (5 bases). CDR1 is SEHNR, CDR2 FQNEAQ, per germline (reference sequence). CDR3 size: 15 residues. Trimming pared 3 bases from V and 2 bases from J, leaving 11 bases between. CDR3 sequence: CASSLPGGGNQPQHF. The CDR3 nucleotides are TGTGCCAGCAGCTTGCCGGGGGGTGGCAATCAGCCCCAGCATTTT.

The CDR3 nucleotides read TGCGCCAGCAGCTCGGGTATGGGCTATGGCTACACCTTC. Translating it yields CASSSGMGYGYTF. V usage is TRBV5-1 and J usage is TRBJ1-2; no clear D. In germline, CDR1 is SGHRS, CDR2 YFSETQ. V was shortened by 3 bases and J by 4 bases, with 10 bases between the two germline ends. The CDR3 has 13 amino acids.

The chain joins TRBV10-1 to TRBJ2-3, with D unresolved. Germline values: CDR1 WNHNN, CDR2 SYGVQD (reference sequence). The CDR3 consists of 15 residues. Deletions cut 0 bases from V and 14 bases from J, with 21 bases between. DNA for the CDR3: TGCGCCAGCAGTGAGTCTGGAGCTAGGCCCATAACCCCGTATTTT. This gives the protein CASSESGARPITPYF.

The V call is TRBV6-1, the J call TRBJ2-3; D is ambiguous. Germline CDR1 reads MNHNS; CDR2 reads SASEGT. The CDR3 contains 12 residues. V gave up 6 bases and J gave up 4 bases, with 8 bases separating them. The CDR3 sequence is CASSQGSDTQYF. CDR3 DNA sequence: TGTGCCAGCAGCCAAGGGTCAGATACGCAGTATTTT.

The J gene is TRBJ2-1, the V gene TRBV14; D tentatively fits TRBD1 or TRBD2 (5 bases each). The V gene lost 5 bases and the J gene lost 3 bases, with 14 bases spanning the gap. Germline V lookup: CDR1 SGHDN, CDR2 FVKESK. The CDR3 runs 15 residues. The CDR3 region is CASSYTGTYYNEQFF. CDR3 in DNA: TGTGCCAGCAGCTACACCGGGACCTACTACAATGAGCAGTTCTTC.

The V call is TRBV19, the J call TRBJ1-1; 7 bases line up with TRBD1. V was pared by 5 bases and J by 1 base, with 7 bases of the junction left unmatched. Germline assignment: CDR1 LNHDA and CDR2 SQIVND (reference sequence). This CDR3 is built from 15 residues. CDR3 region: CASSRLGGWNTEAFF. The DNA of the CDR3 is TGTGCCAGTAGTCGTTTAGGGGGCTGGAACACTGAAGCTTTCTTT.

The table lists this clone with a few counts. The chain uses TRBV2 and TRBJ1-1; no reliable D call. Germline V CDR1 and CDR2: SNHLY, FYNNEI. The CDR3 runs 13 residues. The V end lost 7 bases, the J end lost 1 base, and 10 bases lay between the germline ends. As DNA, the CDR3 is TGTGCCAGCAATTGGGGAGAGAACACTGAAGCTTTCTTT. Translation: CASNWGENTEAFF.

V gene TRBV5-4 combines with J gene TRBJ2-7; 7 nucleotides match TRBD1. The CDR3 length is 16 residues. Germline V gives CDR1 SGHNT, CDR2 YYREEE (reference sequence). J was trimmed by 3 bases and V by 4 bases; bases with no gene match: 13. The CDR3 is CASSPKGQRRRYEQYF. CDR3 DNA sequence: TGTGCCAGCAGCCCCAAGGGACAGCGACGCCGCTACGAGCAGTACTTC.

The chain links TRBV19 to TRBJ1-1; D is ambiguous. CDR3 length: 14 amino acids. The V end lost 7 bases, the J end lost 4 bases, and 16 bases lay between the germline ends. Germline V gene data show CDR1 as LNHDA and CDR2 as SQIVND (reference sequence). The DNA for the CDR3 is TGTGCCAGTATCCTGGCGACGGGTGGCACTGAAGCTTTCTTT. It codes for CASILATGGTEAFF.

The rearrangement uses TRBV27 and TRBJ1-4; 11 bases are a match to TRBD1. The V segment lost 7 bases and the J segment 8 bases; nucleotides outside the gene matches: 12. CDR1 MNHEY and CDR2 SMNVEV come from the germline V gene (reference sequence). This CDR3 is built from 16 residues. The CDR3 region is CASNPGTGGPEEKLFF. The CDR3 DNA follows: TGTGCCAGCAACCCCGGGACAGGGGGTCCGGAAGAAAAACTGTTTTTT.

J is TRBJ1-1 and V is TRBV20-1, with D unresolved. The CDR3 is 14 residues long. Germline V CDR1 and CDR2: DFQATT, SNEGSKA (reference sequence). V shed 3 bases and J shed 5 bases, with 16 bases lying between them. DNA of the CDR3: TGCAGTGCTAGTGAAGGAAATTCGAATACTGAAGCTTTCTTT. This gives the protein CSASEGNSNTEAFF.

V gene TRBV6-5 combines with J gene TRBJ1-2; D is unclear. V shed 2 bases and J shed 8 bases, with 6 bases lying between them. The CDR3 has 11 residues. CDR1 is MNHEY and CDR2 is SVGAGI in the germline V gene. In nucleotides, the CDR3 is TGTGCCAGCAGTTACCTAGGCGGCTACACCTTC. Encoded protein: CASSYLGGYTF.

The chain links TRBV19 to TRBJ2-7; no clear D. The V gene's germline CDR1 is LNHDA and CDR2 SQIVND (reference sequence). V lost 1 base and J 7 bases, leaving 17 bases between the germline ends. The CDR3 is 15 residues long. The CDR3 nucleotides read TGTGCCAGTAGTATAGGTTCCAGGTCTGTGGGGGAGCAGTACTTC. Its protein product is CASSIGSRSVGEQYF.

In its sample, this clone was seen once. The chain uses TRBV6-5 and TRBJ2-5; D is possibly TRBD2 (8 bases). CDR3 length: 15 residues. Germline lookup yields CDR1 MNHEY and CDR2 SVGAGI. V lost 2 bases to trimming and J lost 5 bases, with 15 bases between them. CDR3 bases: TGTGCCAGCAGTTACGGGACAGCGGGAGCGGAGACCCAGTACTTC. It encodes CASSYGTAGAETQYF.

This clone was found once. The J gene is TRBJ2-7, the V gene TRBV19, with 8 bases matching TRBD2. Germline CDR1 is LNHDA and CDR2 is SQIVND (reference sequence). The V segment lost 3 bases and the J segment 2 bases; nucleotides outside the gene matches: 6. The CDR3 spans 15 residues. The CDR3 is CASSISGGITYEQYF. In nucleotides, the CDR3 is TGTGCCAGTAGTATCTCGGGGGGGATTACCTACGAGCAGTACTTC.

The rearrangement joins TRBV7-9 to TRBJ1-5, with a possible D match to TRBD1 (5 bases). Trimming removed 6 bases from V and 7 bases from J, with 16 bases in between. CDR1 SEHNR and CDR2 FQNEAQ come from the germline V gene (reference sequence). The CDR3 length is 14 residues. For the CDR3, the DNA is TGTGCCAGCAGTGATGACAGCCCTATGCAGCCCCAGCATTTT. Translated, it gives CASSDDSPMQPQHF.

This clone was recorded once. The genes are TRBV27 and TRBJ2-3, with no clear D. V was trimmed by 1 base and J by 4 bases, leaving 6 bases between them. CDR3 length: 13 residues. CDR1 and CDR2 from the germline V gene are MNHEY and SMNVEV (reference sequence). CDR3 sequence (DNA): TGTGCCAGCAGTTTATTACGCGCAGATACGCAGTATTTT. Translating it yields CASSLLRADTQYF.

This chain joins TRBV14 and TRBJ2-7; D gene uncertain. Trimming pared 1 base from V and 4 bases from J, leaving 11 bases between. CDR1 and CDR2 from the germline V gene are SGHDN and FVKESK. This CDR3 contains 14 residues. DNA for the CDR3: TGTGCCAGCAGCCAAGCCCTTAATCGGTACGAGCAGTACTTC. Amino acid sequence: CASSQALNRYEQYF.

The chain carries TRBV24-1 and TRBJ1-2; no definite D call. The CDR3 consists of 16 residues. Trimming left V 4 bases short and J 5 bases short, with 19 bases between. The V gene's germline CDR1 is KGHDR and CDR2 SFDVKD. The CDR3 nucleotides are TGTGCCACCAGTGACTCCGAGTCCGACTTAAATTATGGCTACACCTTC. Protein: CATSDSESDLNYGYTF.

The chain uses TRBV18 and TRBJ1-1; unclear D gene. The CDR3 has 15 amino acids. Germline V gene sequence: CDR1 KGHSH, CDR2 LQKENI. V lost 3 bases to trimming and J lost 5 bases, with 16 bases between them. The CDR3 sequence: CASSPFQEGGTEAFF. CDR3 bases: TGTGCCAGCTCACCGTTTCAGGAGGGAGGTACTGAAGCTTTCTTT.

The chain combines TRBV2 with TRBJ2-4; TRBD1 might be the D (6 bases). Germline V gene data show CDR1 as SNHLY and CDR2 as FYNNEI. The germline V and J ends were trimmed by 10 bases and 0 bases, with 13 bases remaining between them. The CDR3 length is 14 residues. The CDR3 nucleotides read TGTGCCACTCAGGGGAACATAGCCAAAAACATTCAGTACTTC. Amino acid sequence: CATQGNIAKNIQYF.

The chain has TRBV14 and TRBJ2-5; maybe TRBD1 (5 bases). Trimming took off 4 bases at V and 0 bases at J, with 6 bases between the two ends. This CDR3 spans 13 amino acids. Germline-derived CDR1 and CDR2 are SGHDN and FVKESK. CDR3 in amino acids: CASSRTYQETQYF. The CDR3, as DNA: TGTGCCAGCAGCCGGACATACCAAGAGACCCAGTACTTC. Drawing the rest from reference TRBV14 and TRBJ2-5, the complete variable domain is EAGVTQFPSHSVIEKGQTVTLRCDPISGHDNLYWYRRVMGKEIKFLLHFVKESKQDESGMPNNRFLAERTGGTYSTLKVQPAELEDSGVYFCASSRTYQETQYFGPGTRLLVL.

V and J are TRBV10-2 and TRBJ1-5; weak D call: TRBD1 (5 bases). The germline CDR1 and CDR2 sequences are WSHSY and SAAADI. Trimming cost V 6 bases and J 2 bases, with 11 bases left between them. The CDR3 has 14 residues. Written as DNA, the CDR3 is TGCGCCAGCAGCCAGGGTTCGGGCAATCAGCCCCAGCATTTT. It codes for CASSQGSGNQPQHF.

The J gene is TRBJ2-7, the V gene TRBV6-1; maybe TRBD2 (5 bases). V lost 2 bases to trimming and J lost 0 bases, with 8 bases between them. CDR3 length equals 14 residues. In germline, CDR1 is MNHNS, CDR2 SASEGT. CDR3 in DNA: TGTGCCAGCAGTGAACAGGACTTCTCCTACGAGCAGTACTTC. Translation: CASSEQDFSYEQYF.

The chain links TRBV5-4 to TRBJ1-2; perhaps TRBD1 as D (6 bases). Looked up from germline, CDR1 is SGHNT and CDR2 is YYREEE (reference sequence). Trimming cost V 4 bases and J 0 bases, with 10 bases left between them. This CDR3 spans 14 amino acids. In nucleotides, the CDR3 is TGTGCCAGCAGCGGGGGGCCGGCTAACTATGGCTACACCTTC. It codes for CASSGGPANYGYTF.

The genes are TRBV19 and TRBJ1-5; perhaps TRBD1 as D (6 bases). This CDR3 has 15 residues. Between the trimmed V and J ends, which lost 7 bases and 5 bases, there was a span of 18 bases. From germline, CDR1 is LNHDA and CDR2 SQIVND (reference sequence). CDR3 sequence (DNA): TGTGCCAGTACCCCGAGGGGGGGGGCACATCAGCCCCAGCATTTT. This encodes CASTPRGGAHQPQHF.

The V gene is TRBV6-7, the J gene TRBJ1-3, with TRBD1 as a possible D gene (5 bases). TRBV6-7 qualifies as an ORF whose function is uncertain. V lost 6 bases, J lost 3 bases, and 18 bases lay in between. There are 16 residues in the CDR3. The CDR3 sequence is CASRPRGGRIGNTIYF. The DNA of the CDR3 is TGTGCCAGCAGACCCCGGGGGGGAAGGATTGGAAACACCATATATTTT.

V gene TRBV4-1 combines with J gene TRBJ2-7; 7 bases fit TRBD1. V dropped 1 base and J dropped 2; count of bases not matched to a gene: 8. The CDR3 runs 16 residues. The germline V gene has CDR1 MGHRA and CDR2 YSYEKL. This CDR3 reads CASSQGTGDIAYEQYF. CDR3 bases: TGCGCCAGCAGCCAAGGGACAGGAGATATAGCCTACGAGCAGTACTTC.

The chain employs TRBV10-3 and TRBJ2-3; D gene unclear. V was shortened by 0 bases and J by 6 bases, with 10 bases between the two germline ends. The V gene's germline CDR1 is ENHRY and CDR2 SYGVKD. The CDR3 is 14 residues long. The CDR3, as DNA: TGTGCCATCAGTGAGTCTCTGGTACGGGATACGCAGTATTTT. It yields the protein CAISESLVRDTQYF.